This T cell receptor beta chain comes out of a study of neurological immune-mediated disorders. The unsorted libraries were made from 2 million PBMCs kept at -80 C. The CDR3 totals 14 residues. V dropped 0 bases and J dropped 0 bases, with 4 bases sitting between them. Germline assignment: CDR1 MNHNY and CDR2 SVGAGI (reference sequence). Whole-study findings and limits: Sharing of CDR3 amino acid sequences among expanded clones across subjects was absent, suggesting private repertoires in all groups. HTLV-1-associated myelopathy ranked highest for TCR clonal expansion and multiple sclerosis lowest, beneath healthy controls.

This clonotype was seen ten or more times. Its matching antigen is unknown. The cDNA was produced through 5'RACE with 10-nucleotide random UMIs. MiXCR, run by TCRdb on the 5' RACE reads, gives a single entry per CDR3 protein. The table lists over 45,000 distinct CDR3 sequences, more than 20% of them singletons. The chain uses TRBV6-6 and TRBJ2-3; D remains ambiguous. The specimen sequenced was PBMCs. The TCR sequence derives from a woman in her 70s in good health. The CDR3 nucleotides read TGTGCCAGCAGTTACTCACCTAGCACAGATACGCAGTATTTT. Its translation is CASSYSPSTDTQYF.